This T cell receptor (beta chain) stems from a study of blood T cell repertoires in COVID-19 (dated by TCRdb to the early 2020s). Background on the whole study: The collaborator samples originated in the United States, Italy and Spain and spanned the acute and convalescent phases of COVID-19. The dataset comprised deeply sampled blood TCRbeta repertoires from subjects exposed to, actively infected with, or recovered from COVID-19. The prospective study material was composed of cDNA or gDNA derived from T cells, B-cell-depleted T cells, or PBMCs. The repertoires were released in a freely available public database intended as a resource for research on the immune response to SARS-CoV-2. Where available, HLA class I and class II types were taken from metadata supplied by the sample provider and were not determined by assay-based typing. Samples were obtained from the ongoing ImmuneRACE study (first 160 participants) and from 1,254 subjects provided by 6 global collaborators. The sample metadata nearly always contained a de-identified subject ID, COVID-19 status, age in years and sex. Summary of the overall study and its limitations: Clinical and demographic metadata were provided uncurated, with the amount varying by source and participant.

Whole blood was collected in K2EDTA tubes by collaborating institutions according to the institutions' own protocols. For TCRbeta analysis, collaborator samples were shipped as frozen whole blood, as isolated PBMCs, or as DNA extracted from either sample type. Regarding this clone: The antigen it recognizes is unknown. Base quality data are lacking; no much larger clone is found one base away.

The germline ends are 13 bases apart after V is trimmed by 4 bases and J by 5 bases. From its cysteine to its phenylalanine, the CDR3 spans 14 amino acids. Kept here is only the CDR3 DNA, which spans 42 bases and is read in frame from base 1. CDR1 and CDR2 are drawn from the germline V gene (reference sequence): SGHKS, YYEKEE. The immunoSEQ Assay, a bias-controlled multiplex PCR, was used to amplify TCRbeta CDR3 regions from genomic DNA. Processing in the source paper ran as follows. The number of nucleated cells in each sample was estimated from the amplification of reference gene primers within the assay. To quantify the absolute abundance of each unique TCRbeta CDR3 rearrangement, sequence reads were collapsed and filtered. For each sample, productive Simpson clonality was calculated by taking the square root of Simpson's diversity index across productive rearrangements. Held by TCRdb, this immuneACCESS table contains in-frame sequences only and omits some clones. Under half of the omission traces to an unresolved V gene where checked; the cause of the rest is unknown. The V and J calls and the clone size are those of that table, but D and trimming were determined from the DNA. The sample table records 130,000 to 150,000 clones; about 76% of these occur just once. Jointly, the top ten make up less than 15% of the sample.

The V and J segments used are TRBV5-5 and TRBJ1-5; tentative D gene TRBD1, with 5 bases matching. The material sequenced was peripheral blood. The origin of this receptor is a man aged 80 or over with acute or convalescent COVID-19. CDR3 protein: CASSPGFRDQPQHF. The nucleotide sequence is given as TGTGCCAGCAGCCCAGGGTTTAGGGATCAGCCCCAGCATTTT.